This T cell receptor beta chain is from a study of blood T cell repertoires in COVID-19. Whole-study context: There were acute and convalescent COVID-19 samples, and they came from the United States, Italy and Spain.

Under the authors' procedure: By means of reference gene primer amplification, nucleated cell counts were estimated. Libraries were prepared by immunoSEQ multiplex PCR; TCRdb keeps only in-frame clonotypes and omits some of them. V, J and clone size were drawn from that table, and D and trimming were deduced from the DNA. This table has about 120,000 clones, roughly 85% appearing once. This clone appeared a few times. CDR1 is MNHEY and CDR2 is SVGEGT in the germline V gene. Trimming removed 2 bases from V and 3 bases from J, with 14 bases in between. The CDR3 has 15 amino acids. The source material was peripheral blood. The sequence was collected from a man aged 40-49 years with acute or convalescent COVID-19. The chain has TRBV6-2 or TRBV6-3 and TRBJ2-7; D is perhaps TRBD1 (6 bases). Written as DNA, the CDR3 is TGTGCCAGCAGTTACCCCCAAGACAGGCGCTACGAGCAGTACTTC. It specifies CASSYPQDRRYEQYF.